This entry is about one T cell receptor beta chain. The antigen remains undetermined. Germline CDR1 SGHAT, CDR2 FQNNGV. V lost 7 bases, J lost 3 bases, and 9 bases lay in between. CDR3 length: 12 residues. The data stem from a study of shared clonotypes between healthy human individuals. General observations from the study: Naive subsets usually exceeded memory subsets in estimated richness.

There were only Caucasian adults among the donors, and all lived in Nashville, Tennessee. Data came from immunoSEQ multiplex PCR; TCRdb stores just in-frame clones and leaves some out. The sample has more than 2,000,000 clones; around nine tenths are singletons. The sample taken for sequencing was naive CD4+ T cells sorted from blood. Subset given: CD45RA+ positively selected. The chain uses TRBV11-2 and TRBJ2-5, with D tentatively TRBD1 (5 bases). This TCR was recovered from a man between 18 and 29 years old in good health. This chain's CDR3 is CASMGQKETQYF. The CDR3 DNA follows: TGTGCCAGCATGGGGCAGAAAGAGACCCAGTACTTC.